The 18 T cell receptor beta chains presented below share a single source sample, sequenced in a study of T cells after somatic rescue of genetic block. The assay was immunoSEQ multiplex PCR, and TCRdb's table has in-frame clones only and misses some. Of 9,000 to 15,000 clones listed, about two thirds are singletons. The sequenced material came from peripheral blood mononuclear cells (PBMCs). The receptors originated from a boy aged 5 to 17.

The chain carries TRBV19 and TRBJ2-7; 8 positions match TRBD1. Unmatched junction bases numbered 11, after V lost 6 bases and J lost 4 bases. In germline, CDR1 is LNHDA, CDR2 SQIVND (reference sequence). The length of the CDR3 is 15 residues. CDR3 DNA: TGTGCCAGTAGCCTCCCCGGGACAGGATTGTACGAGCAGTACTTC. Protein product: CASSLPGTGLYEQYF.

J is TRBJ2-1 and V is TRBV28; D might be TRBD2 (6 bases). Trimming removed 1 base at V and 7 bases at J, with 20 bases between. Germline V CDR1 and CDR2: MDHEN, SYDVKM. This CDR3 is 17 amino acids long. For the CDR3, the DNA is TGTGCCAGCAGTTTATACCCCACTAGCTTGGTTTGGAATGAGCAGTTCTTC. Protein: CASSLYPTSLVWNEQFF. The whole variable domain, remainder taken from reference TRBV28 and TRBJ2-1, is DVKVTQSSRYLVKRTGEKVFLECVQDMDHENMFWYRQDPGLGLRLIYFSYDVKMKEKGDIPEGYSVSREKKERFSLILESASTNQTSMYLCASSLYPTSLVWNEQFFGPGTRLTVL.

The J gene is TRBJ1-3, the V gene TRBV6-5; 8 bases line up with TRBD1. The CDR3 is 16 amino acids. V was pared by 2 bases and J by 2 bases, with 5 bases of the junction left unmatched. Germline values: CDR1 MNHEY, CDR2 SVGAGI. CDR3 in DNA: TGTGCCAGCAGTTACCTCGGACAGGGAGCTGGAAACACCATATATTTT. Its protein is CASSYLGQGAGNTIYF.

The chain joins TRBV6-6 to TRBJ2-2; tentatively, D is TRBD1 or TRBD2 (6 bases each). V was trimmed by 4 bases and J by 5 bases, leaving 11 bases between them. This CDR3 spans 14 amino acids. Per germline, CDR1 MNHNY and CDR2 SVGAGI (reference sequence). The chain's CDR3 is CASSFGGGTGELFF. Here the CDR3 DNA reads TGTGCCAGCAGTTTCGGAGGGGGGACCGGGGAGCTGTTTTTT.

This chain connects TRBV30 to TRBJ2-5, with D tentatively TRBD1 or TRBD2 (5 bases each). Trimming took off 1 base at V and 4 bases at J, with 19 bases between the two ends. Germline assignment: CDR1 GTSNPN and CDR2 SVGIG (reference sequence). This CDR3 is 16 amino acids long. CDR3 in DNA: TGTGCCTGGAGTGGGGTCTACGGGGCGAAGGGAGAGACCCAGTACTTC. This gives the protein CAWSGVYGAKGETQYF.

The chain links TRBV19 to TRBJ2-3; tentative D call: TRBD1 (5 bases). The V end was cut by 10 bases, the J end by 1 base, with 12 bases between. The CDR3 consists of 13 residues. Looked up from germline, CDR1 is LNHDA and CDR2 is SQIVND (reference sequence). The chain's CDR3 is CATKGQGTDTQYF. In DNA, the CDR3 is TGTGCCACCAAGGGGCAGGGCACAGATACGCAGTATTTT.

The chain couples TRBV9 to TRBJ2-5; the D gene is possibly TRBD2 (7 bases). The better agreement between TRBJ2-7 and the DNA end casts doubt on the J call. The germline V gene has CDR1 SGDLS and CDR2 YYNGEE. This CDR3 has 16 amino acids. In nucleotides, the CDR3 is TGTGCCAGCAGCCTCTCGGGGGGCATAGGGTACTACGAGCAGTACTTC. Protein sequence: CASSLSGGIGYYEQYF.

The CDR3 DNA follows: TGTGCCAGCAGCCGTCCGACTAGCGGCACAGATACGCAGTATTTT. Residues: CASSRPTSGTDTQYF. This rearrangement joins TRBV7-9 to TRBJ2-3, with 8 bases that match TRBD2. From germline, CDR1 is SEHNR and CDR2 FQNEAQ (reference sequence). The CDR3 is 15 amino acids. V trimming: 5 bases; J trimming: 1 base; junction bases outside the gene matches: 5.

CDR3: CASLPDRGAGTEAFF. CDR3 nucleotide sequence: TGTGCCAGCTTGCCTGATCGGGGGGCCGGCACTGAAGCTTTCTTT. This rearrangement joins TRBV2 to TRBJ1-1; D may be TRBD1 (6 bases). The CDR3 length is 15 residues. The germline CDR1 and CDR2 sequences are SNHLY and FYNNEI. The V end was cut by 8 bases, the J end by 4 bases, with 20 bases between.

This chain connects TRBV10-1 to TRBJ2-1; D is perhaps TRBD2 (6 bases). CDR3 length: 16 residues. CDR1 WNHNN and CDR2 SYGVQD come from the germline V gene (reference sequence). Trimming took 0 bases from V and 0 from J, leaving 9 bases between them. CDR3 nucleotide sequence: TGCGCCAGCAGTGAGTCGGGGCGGGACTCCTACAATGAGCAGTTCTTC. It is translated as CASSESGRDSYNEQFF.

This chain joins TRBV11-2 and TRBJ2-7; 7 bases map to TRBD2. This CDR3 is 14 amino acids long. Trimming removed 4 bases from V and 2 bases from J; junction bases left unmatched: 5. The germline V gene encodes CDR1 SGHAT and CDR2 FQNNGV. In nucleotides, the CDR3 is TGTGCCAGCAGCTCACTAGCGCCAACCTACGAGCAGTACTTC. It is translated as CASSSLAPTYEQYF.

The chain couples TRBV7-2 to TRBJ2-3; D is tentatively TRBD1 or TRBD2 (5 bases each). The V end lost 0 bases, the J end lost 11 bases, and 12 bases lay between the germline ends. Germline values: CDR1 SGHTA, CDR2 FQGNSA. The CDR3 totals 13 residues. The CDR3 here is CASSLAGTRGQYF. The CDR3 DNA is TGTGCCAGCAGCTTAGCGGGGACCCGAGGGCAGTATTTT.

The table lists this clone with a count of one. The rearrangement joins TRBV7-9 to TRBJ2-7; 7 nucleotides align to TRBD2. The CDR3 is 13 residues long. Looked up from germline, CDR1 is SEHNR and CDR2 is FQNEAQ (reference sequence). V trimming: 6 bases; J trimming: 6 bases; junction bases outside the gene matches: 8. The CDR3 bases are TGTGCCAGCAGGTCCGGAGCGGGGTCCGAGCAGTACTTC. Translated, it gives CASRSGAGSEQYF.

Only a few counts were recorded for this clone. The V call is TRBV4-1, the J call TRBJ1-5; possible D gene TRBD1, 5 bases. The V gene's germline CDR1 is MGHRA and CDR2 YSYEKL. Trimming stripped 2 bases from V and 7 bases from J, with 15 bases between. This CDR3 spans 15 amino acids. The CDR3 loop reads CASSQMFQGLQPQHF. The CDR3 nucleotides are TGCGCCAGCAGCCAAATGTTCCAGGGTCTCCAGCCCCAGCATTTT.

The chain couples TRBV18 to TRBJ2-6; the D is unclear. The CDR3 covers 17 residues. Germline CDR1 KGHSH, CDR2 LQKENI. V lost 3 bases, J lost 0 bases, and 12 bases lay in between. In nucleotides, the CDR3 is TGTGCCAGCTCACCGGAAGTCCTCTTCTCTGGGGCCAACGTCCTGACTTTC. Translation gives CASSPEVLFSGANVLTF.

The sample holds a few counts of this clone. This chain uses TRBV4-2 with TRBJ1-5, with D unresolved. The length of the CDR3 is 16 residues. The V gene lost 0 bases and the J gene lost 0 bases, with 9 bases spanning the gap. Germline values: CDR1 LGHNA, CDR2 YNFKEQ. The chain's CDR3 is CASSQDVGPSNQPQHF. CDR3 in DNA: TGTGCCAGCAGCCAAGATGTTGGCCCTAGCAATCAGCCCCAGCATTTT.

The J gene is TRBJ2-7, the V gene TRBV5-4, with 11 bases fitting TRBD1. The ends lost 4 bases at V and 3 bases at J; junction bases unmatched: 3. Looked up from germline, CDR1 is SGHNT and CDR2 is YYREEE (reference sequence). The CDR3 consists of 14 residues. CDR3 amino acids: CASSQGQGVYEQYF. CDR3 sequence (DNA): TGTGCCAGCAGCCAGGGACAGGGGGTCTACGAGCAGTACTTC. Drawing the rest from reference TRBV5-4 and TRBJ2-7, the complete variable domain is ETGVTQSPTHLIKTRGQQVTLRCSSQSGHNTVSWYQQALGQGPQFIFQYYREEENGRGNFPPRFSGLQFPNYSSELNVNALELDDSALYLCASSQGQGVYEQYFGPGTRLTVT.

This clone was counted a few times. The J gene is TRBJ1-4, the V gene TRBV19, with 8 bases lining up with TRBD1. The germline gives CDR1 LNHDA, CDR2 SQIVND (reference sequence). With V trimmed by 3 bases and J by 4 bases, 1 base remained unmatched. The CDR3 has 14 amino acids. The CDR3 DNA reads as TGTGCCAGTAGTATCAGGGGGCTTAATGAAAAACTGTTTTTT. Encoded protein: CASSIRGLNEKLFF.